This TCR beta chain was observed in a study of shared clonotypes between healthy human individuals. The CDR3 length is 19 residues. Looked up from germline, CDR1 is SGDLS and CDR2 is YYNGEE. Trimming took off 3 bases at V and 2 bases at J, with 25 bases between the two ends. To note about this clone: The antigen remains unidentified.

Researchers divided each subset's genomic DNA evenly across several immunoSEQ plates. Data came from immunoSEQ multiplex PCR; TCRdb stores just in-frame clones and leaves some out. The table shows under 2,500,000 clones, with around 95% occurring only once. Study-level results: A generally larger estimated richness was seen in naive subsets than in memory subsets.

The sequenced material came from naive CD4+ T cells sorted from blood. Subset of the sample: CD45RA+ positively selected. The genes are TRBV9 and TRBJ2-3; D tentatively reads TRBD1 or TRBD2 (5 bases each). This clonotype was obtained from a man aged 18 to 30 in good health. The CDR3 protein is CASSAPKHGAPPNTDTQYF. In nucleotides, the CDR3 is TGTGCCAGCAGCGCGCCCAAACACGGGGCCCCACCCAACACAGATACGCAGTATTTT.